This TCR beta chain was documented in a study of regulatory T cells in long-lasting Graves disease. Building of the TCR beta libraries involved iRepertoire HTBI primers and Arm-PCR of CDR3 regions. Each CDR3 protein is one row after TCRdb ran MiXCR on the multiplex PCR reads. The sample has 650,000 to 700,000 distinct CDR3 sequences, about 30% seen once. CDR1 is SGHRS and CDR2 is YFSETQ in the germline V gene. The CDR3 totals 14 residues. Trimming took off 0 bases at V and 1 base at J, with 7 bases between the two ends. Time point indicated: persistent/refractory GD, antithyroid drugs over 5 years with positive TRAb. PBMC-extracted RNA yielded the TCR library.

The TCR was taken from a female donor with Graves disease. The chain employs TRBV5-1 and TRBJ1-2; D unresolved. The sequencing used peripheral blood mononuclear cells (PBMCs), collected when the disease was refractory, from a patient treated with antithyroid drugs. CDR3 sequence: CASSLEQINYGYTF. The CDR3 DNA is TGCGCCAGCAGCTTGGAGCAGATTAACTATGGCTACACCTTC.